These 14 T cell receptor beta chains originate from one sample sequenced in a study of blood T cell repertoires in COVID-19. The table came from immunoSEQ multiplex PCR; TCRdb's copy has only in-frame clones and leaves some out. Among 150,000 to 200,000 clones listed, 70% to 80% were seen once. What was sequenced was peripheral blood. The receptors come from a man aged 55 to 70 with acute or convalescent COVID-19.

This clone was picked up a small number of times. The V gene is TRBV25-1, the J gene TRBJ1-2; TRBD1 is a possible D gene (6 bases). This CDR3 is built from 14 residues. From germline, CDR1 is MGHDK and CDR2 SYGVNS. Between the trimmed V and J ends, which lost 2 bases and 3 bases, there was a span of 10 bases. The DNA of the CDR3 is TGTGCCAGCAGTGAAGTCAGGGGAGACTATGGCTACACCTTC. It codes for CASSEVRGDYGYTF.

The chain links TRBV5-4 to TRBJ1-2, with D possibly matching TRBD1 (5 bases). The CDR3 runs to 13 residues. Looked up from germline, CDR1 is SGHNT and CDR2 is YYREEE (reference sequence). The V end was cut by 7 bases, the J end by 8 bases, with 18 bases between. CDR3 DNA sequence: TGTGCCAGCCAGCTTAAGGGGCTACGGGGCTACACCTTC. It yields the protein CASQLKGLRGYTF.

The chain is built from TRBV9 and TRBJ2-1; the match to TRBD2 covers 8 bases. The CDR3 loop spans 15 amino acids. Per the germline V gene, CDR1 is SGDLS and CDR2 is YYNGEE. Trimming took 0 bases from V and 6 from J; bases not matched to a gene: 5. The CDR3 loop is CASSVVGTRGNEQFF. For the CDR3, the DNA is TGTGCCAGCAGCGTAGTCGGGACTAGAGGCAATGAGCAGTTCTTC.

The CDR3 sequence: CSASVWATGQPQHF. The CDR3 DNA reads as TGCAGTGCTAGTGTTTGGGCTACAGGTCAGCCCCAGCATTTT. The chain combines TRBV20-1 with TRBJ1-5, with D perhaps TRBD1 (5 bases). CDR3 length: 14 residues. Trimming stripped 3 bases from V and 6 bases from J, with 15 bases between. Germline CDR1 DFQATT, CDR2 SNEGSKA (reference sequence).

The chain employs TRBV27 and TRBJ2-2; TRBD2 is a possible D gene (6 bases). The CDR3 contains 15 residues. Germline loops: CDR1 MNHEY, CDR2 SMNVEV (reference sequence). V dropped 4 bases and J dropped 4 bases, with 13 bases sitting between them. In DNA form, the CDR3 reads TGTGCCAGCAGTTCCGGGACGGGAGTCACCGGGGAGCTGTTTTTT. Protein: CASSSGTGVTGELFF.

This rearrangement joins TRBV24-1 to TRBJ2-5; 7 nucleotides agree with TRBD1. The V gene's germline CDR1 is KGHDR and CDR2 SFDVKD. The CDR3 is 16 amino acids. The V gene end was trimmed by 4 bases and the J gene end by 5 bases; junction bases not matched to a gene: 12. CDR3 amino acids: CATSDTGTARAETQYF. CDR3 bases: TGTGCCACCAGTGACACCGGGACAGCGCGGGCGGAGACCCAGTACTTC.

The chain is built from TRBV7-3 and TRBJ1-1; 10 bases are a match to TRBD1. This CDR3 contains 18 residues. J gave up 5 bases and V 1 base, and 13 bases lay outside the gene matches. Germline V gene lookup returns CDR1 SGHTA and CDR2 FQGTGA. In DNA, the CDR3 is TGTGCCAGCAGCTTAAGGGACAGGGGCGCCACCTACGTGACTGAAGCTTTCTTT. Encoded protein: CASSLRDRGATYVTEAFF.

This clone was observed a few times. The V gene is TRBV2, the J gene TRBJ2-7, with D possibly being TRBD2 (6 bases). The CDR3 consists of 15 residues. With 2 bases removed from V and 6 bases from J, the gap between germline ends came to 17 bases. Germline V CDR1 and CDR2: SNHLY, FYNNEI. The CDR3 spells CASSEYGGGGSEQYF. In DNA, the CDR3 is TGTGCCAGCAGTGAATACGGGGGTGGAGGCTCCGAGCAGTACTTC.

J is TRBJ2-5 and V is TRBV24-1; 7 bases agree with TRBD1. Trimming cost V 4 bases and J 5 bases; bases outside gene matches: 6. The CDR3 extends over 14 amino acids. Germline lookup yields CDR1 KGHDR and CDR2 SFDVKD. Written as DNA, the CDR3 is TGTGCCACCAGTGACTCGGACAGGCTCGAGACCCAGTACTTC. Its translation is CATSDSDRLETQYF.

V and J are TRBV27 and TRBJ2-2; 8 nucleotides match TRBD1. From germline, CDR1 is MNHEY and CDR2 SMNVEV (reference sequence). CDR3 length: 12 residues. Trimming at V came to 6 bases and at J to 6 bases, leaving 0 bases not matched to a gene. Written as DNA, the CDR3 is TGTGCCAGCAGGACAGGGGCCGGGGAGCTGTTTTTT. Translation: CASRTGAGELFF.

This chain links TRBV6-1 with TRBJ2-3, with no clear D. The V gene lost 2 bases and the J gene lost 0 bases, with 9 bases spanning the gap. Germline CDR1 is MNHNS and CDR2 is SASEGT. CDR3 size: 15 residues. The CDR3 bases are TGTGCCAGCAGTGAACGAGAACAGAGCACAGATACGCAGTATTTT. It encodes CASSEREQSTDTQYF.

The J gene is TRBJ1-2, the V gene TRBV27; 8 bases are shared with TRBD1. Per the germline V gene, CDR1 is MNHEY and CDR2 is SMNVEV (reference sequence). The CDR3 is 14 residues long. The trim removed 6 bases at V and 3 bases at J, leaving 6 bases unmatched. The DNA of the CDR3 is TGTGCCAGCAGCCCAGGGGGCCGGCACTATGGCTACACCTTC. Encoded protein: CASSPGGRHYGYTF.

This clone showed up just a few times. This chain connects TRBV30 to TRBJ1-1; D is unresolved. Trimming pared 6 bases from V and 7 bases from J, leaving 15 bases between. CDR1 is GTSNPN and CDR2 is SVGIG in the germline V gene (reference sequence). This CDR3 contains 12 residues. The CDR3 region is CACGGTAVEAFF. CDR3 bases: TGTGCCTGTGGAGGTACAGCGGTTGAAGCTTTCTTT.

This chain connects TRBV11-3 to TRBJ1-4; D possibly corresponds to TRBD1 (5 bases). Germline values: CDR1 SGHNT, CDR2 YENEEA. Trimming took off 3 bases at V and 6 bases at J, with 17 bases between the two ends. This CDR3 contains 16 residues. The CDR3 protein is CASSFLRETGDEKLFF. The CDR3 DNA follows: TGTGCCAGCAGCTTTCTAAGGGAGACGGGGGATGAAAAACTGTTTTTT.